This T cell receptor beta chain was documented in a study of cytotoxic CD8 clonotypes in ibrutinib-treated CLL. The overall study: Partial responses numbered about 25 and complete responses 2; after a median about 72 months, 14 stayed remitted and about twelve progressed. General study results and limits: Clonotypes that were public were uncommon, and they contracted or stayed stable on treatment. A rise in clonality was seen at ibrutinib response, and a fall back toward baseline was seen at progression.

The planned depth of sequencing spanned 1 in 200,000 to 1 in 1 million T cells. Clones were sequenced by immunoSEQ multiplex PCR, and TCRdb holds only the in-frame ones, with some missing. The data show about 130,000 clones, with about four fifths seen just once and roughly 13% held by the top ten. The CDR3 loop spans 16 amino acids. Germline V gene data show CDR1 as MNHEY and CDR2 as SMNVEV (reference sequence). The V gene end was trimmed by 4 bases and the J gene end by 3 bases; junction bases not matched to a gene: 8. Regarding this clone: Its antigen is undetermined.

The chain uses TRBV27 and TRBJ2-1; TRBD2 aligns across 8 bases. This sequence was found in a human donor with chronic lymphocytic leukemia. The specimen was PBMCs, collected after 12 months of ibrutinib treatment. CDR3 nucleotide sequence: TGTGCCAGCAGTTATACTAGCGGAGCCAACTACAATGAGCAGTTCTTC. Its translation is CASSYTSGANYNEQFF.